Sequencing of this T cell receptor beta chain was carried out in a study of siplizumab effects on memory and regulatory T cells. Study findings and constraints: Naive T cells appeared more diverse than memory cells and seemed to be major alloresponse contributors. Versus roughly 27% in controls, the mappable alloreactive CD4+ clones averaged around 68% Treg-derived with siplizumab. With siplizumab, cumulative frequency of CD4+ memory-derived alloreactive sequences dropped significantly.

This clone showed up just once. Its antigen is as yet unknown. TCRdb's copy holds only in-frame clones and misses some; the assay was immunoSEQ multiplex PCR. The profile shows more than 85,000 clones, roughly 94% of them singletons. V lost 0 bases, J lost 8 bases, and 17 bases lay in between. The V gene's germline CDR1 is LNHNV and CDR2 YYDKDF (reference sequence). This CDR3 comprises 16 residues. Sequenced: Tregs sorted from blood. The V and J genes are TRBV15 and TRBJ2-4, with D hard to call. The TCR comes from a human donor in good health. For the CDR3, the DNA is TGTGCCACCAGCAGAGATCTTGAAGGGCCGCTGCACATTCAGTACTTC. Translated: CATSRDLEGPLHIQYF.